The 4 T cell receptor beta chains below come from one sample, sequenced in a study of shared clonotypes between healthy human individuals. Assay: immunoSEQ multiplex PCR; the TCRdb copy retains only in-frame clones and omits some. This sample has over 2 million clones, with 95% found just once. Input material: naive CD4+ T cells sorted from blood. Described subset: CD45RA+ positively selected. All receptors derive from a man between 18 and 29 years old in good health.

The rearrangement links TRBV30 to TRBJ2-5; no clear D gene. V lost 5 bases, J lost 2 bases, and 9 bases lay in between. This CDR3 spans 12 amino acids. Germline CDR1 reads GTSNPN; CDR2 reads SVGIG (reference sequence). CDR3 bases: TGTGCCTGGGGATCAGATCAAGAGACCCAGTACTTC. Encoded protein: CAWGSDQETQYF.

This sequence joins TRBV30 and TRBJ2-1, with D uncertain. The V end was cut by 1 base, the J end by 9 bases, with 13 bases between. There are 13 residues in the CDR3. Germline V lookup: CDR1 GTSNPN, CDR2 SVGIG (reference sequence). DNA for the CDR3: TGTGCCTGGAGTGCCATCGCAACGGGTGAGCAGTTCTTC. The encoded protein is CAWSAIATGEQFF.

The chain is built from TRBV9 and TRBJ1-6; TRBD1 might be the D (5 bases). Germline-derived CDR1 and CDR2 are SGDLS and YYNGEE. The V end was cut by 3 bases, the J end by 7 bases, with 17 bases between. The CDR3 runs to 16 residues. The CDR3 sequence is CASSDGWGKKNSPLHF. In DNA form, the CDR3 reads TGTGCCAGCAGCGACGGTTGGGGCAAGAAAAATTCACCCCTCCACTTT.

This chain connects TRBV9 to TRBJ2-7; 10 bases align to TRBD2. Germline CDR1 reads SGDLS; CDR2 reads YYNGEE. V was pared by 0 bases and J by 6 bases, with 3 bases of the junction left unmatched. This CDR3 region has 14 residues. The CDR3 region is CASSVGRLAGEQYF. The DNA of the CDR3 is TGTGCCAGCAGCGTAGGCCGACTAGCGGGCGAGCAGTACTTC. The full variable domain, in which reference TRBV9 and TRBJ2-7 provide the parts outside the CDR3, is DSGVTQTPKHLITATGQRVTLRCSPRSGDLSVYWYQQSLDQGLQFLIQYYNGEERAKGNILERFSAQQFPDLHSELNLSSLELGDSALYFCASSVGRLAGEQYFGPGTRLTVT.